The clone carrying this T cell receptor (beta chain) occurred many times. Using immunoSEQ multiplex PCR, the repertoire was profiled, and TCRdb retains in-frame clones only, with some absent. This repertoire holds roughly 7,500 clones, and none appear only once. The sample belongs to a study of T cells after posttransplantation cyclophosphamide. In germline, CDR1 is SGHRS, CDR2 YFSETQ. Losses at the gene ends were 5 bases for V and 8 bases for J; bases not matched to a gene: 10. The length of the CDR3 is 15 residues. A marrow graft followed busulfan-fludarabine conditioning, with cyclophosphamide on days +3 and +4.

This material consisted of PBMCs, taken after allogeneic stem cell transplant with posttransplant cyclophosphamide. The rearrangement links TRBV5-1 to TRBJ1-4; 9 bases are shared with TRBD1. The sequence derives from a male patient aged 18 to 29 who received an allogeneic stem cell transplant from an unrelated donor, was CMV-positive, and had acute and chronic GVHD. Some T cells may trace back to the graft donor. The CDR3 here is CASSSGQGRAEKLFF. The CDR3 DNA sequence: TGCGCCAGCAGTTCCGGACAGGGGCGGGCGGAAAAACTGTTTTTT.